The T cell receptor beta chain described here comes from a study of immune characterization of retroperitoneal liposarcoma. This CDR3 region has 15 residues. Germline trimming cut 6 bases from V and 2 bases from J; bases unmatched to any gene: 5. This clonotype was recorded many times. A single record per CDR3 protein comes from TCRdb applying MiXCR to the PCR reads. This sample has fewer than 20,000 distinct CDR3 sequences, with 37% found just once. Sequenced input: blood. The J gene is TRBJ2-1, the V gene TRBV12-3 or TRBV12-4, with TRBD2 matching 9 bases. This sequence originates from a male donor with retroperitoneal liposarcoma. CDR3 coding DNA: TGTGCCAGCAGCCCGACTAGCGGAACCTACAATGAGCAGTTCTTC. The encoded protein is CASSPTSGTYNEQFF.